Listed below are T cell receptor beta chains from one sample, sequenced in a study of T cell changes during pregnancy in multiple sclerosis. Measured with immunoSEQ multiplex PCR; TCRdb has only the in-frame clones, and not every one. The sample contains 40,000 to 55,000 clones, 91% of which appear only once. This material consisted of CD8+ T cells from peripheral blood mononuclear cells, taken in the second trimester of pregnancy. The source of these receptors is a female donor with multiple sclerosis, enrolled in a pregnancy study. Both conserved end residues are part of each CDR3. The order of the fields is D gene, J gene, V gene, clone size, CDR3 protein, CDR3 DNA. The D gene is left open where the match is weak. Clone size is not always given. Where it is, it says once, few, many or a class for expanded clones.

D: TRBD2; J: TRBJ2-2; V: TRBV15; size: .; CDR3: CATSRPGLATGELFF; DNA: TGTGCCACCAGCCGGCCGGGACTAGCGACCGGGGAGCTGTTTTTT
D: TRBD1; J: TRBJ2-5; V: TRBV5-6; size: .; CDR3: CASSLWTGEETQYF; DNA: TGTGCCAGCAGCCTATGGACAGGGGAAGAGACCCAGTACTTC
D: TRBD1; J: TRBJ1-2; V: TRBV14; size: .; CDR3: CASSQATGDGYTF; DNA: TGTGCCAGCAGCCAGGCTACAGGGGATGGCTACACCTTC
D: .; J: TRBJ2-4; V: TRBV6-4; size: medium-sized; CDR3: CASSVAGDSKNIQYF; DNA: TGTGCCAGCAGTGTAGCTGGGGACTCCAAAAACATTCAGTACTTC
D: .; J: TRBJ1-5; V: TRBV19; size: .; CDR3: CASSIGGRQPNQPQHF; DNA: TGTGCCAGTAGTATAGGGGGTCGACAGCCCAATCAGCCCCAGCATTTT
D: .; J: TRBJ1-2; V: TRBV10-2; size: .; CDR3: CASCSLGGDDGYTF; DNA: TGCGCCAGCTGTAGTCTAGGGGGGGATGATGGCTACACCTTC
D: TRBD1; J: TRBJ2-7; V: TRBV4-3; size: .; CDR3: CASSQDWDRGLLGSYEQYF; DNA: TGCGCCAGCAGCCAAGATTGGGACAGGGGGCTACTGGGGTCCTACGAGCAGTACTTC
D: TRBD1; J: TRBJ2-2; V: TRBV15; size: .; CDR3: CATSRVQTGLENTGELFF; DNA: TGTGCCACCAGCAGAGTCCAGACAGGGCTAGAGAACACCGGGGAGCTGTTTTTT
D: .; J: TRBJ2-5; V: TRBV7-8; size: once; CDR3: CASSLDPDSQETQYF; DNA: TGTGCCAGCAGCTTGGACCCGGACAGCCAAGAGACCCAGTACTTC
D: TRBD1; J: TRBJ1-2; V: TRBV2; size: few; CDR3: CASRDRAYGYTF; DNA: TGTGCCAGCAGGGACAGGGCCTATGGCTACACCTTC
D: .; J: TRBJ2-2; V: TRBV7-3; size: .; CDR3: CASSSRGELFF; DNA: TGTGCCAGCAGCTCCCGCGGGGAGCTGTTTTTT
D: TRBD1; J: TRBJ2-7; V: TRBV7-8; size: once; CDR3: CASSFATGAGPEQYF; DNA: TGTGCCAGCAGCTTCGCGACAGGGGCCGGACCAGAGCAGTACTTC
D: .; J: TRBJ1-1; V: TRBV7-8; size: .; CDR3: CASSLARQGGTEAFF; DNA: TGTGCCAGCAGCTTAGCTCGGCAGGGAGGCACTGAAGCTTTCTTT
D: TRBD1; J: TRBJ1-5; V: TRBV4-3; size: once; CDR3: CASSQRTGDQPQHF; DNA: TGCGCCAGCAGCCAAAGGACAGGGGACCAGCCCCAGCATTTT
D: TRBD1; J: TRBJ2-7; V: TRBV13; size: .; CDR3: CASSPSGTGSYEQYF; DNA: TGTGCCAGCAGCCCCTCCGGGACAGGCTCCTACGAGCAGTACTTC
D: TRBD1; J: TRBJ2-3; V: TRBV27; size: .; CDR3: CASSLHGQGTDTQYF; DNA: TGTGCCAGCAGTTTGCATGGACAGGGGACAGATACGCAGTATTTT
D: TRBD1; J: TRBJ1-6; V: TRBV27; size: .; CDR3: CASSFPGGNSPLHF; DNA: TGTGCCAGCAGTTTCCCAGGGGGGAATTCACCCCTCCACTTT
D: .; J: TRBJ1-2; V: TRBV6-6; size: .; CDR3: CASLEGAYGYTF; DNA: TGTGCCAGCCTTGAAGGGGCTTATGGCTACACCTTC
D: .; J: TRBJ2-3; V: TRBV6-6; size: .; CDR3: CASSRQEFTDTQYF; DNA: TGTGCCAGCAGTCGACAGGAGTTTACAGATACGCAGTATTTT
D: TRBD1; J: TRBJ2-1; V: TRBV6-4; size: .; CDR3: CASATGTGDGDEQFF; DNA: TGTGCCAGCGCTACCGGTACAGGGGATGGAGATGAGCAGTTCTTC
D: .; J: TRBJ1-1; V: TRBV6-6; size: .; CDR3: CASKTHTEAFF; DNA: TGTGCCAGCAAGACACACACTGAAGCTTTCTTT
D: .; J: TRBJ1-3; V: TRBV7-6; size: .; CDR3: CASSLGGAEPGNTIYF; DNA: TGTGCCAGCAGCTTAGGGGGCGCAGAACCTGGAAACACCATATATTTT
D: .; J: TRBJ2-7; V: TRBV7-2; size: once; CDR3: CASSSRFGQGANEQYF; DNA: TGTGCCAGCAGCTCCCGTTTTGGGCAGGGTGCGAACGAGCAGTACTTC
D: .; J: TRBJ2-7; V: TRBV27; size: .; CDR3: CASSPPGLPSHEQYF; DNA: TGTGCCAGCAGTCCTCCGGGACTCCCTTCCCACGAGCAGTACTTC
D: .; J: TRBJ1-1; V: TRBV9; size: .; CDR3: CASSVQGGNTEAFF; DNA: TGTGCCAGCAGCGTACAAGGGGGAAACACTGAAGCTTTCTTT
D: TRBD2; J: TRBJ2-7; V: TRBV11-2; size: .; CDR3: CASSLRLAGGFTAYEQYF; DNA: TGTGCCAGCAGCTTAAGGCTAGCGGGGGGGTTCACCGCCTACGAGCAGTACTTC
D: TRBD1; J: TRBJ2-1; V: TRBV15; size: .; CDR3: CATSRDRGLSNEQFF; DNA: TGTGCCACCAGCAGGGACAGGGGGCTTAGCAATGAGCAGTTCTTC
D: .; J: TRBJ2-7; V: TRBV5-1; size: .; CDR3: CASSSAGDEQYF; DNA: TGCGCCAGCAGCTCGGCCGGGGACGAGCAGTACTTC
D: .; J: TRBJ1-2; V: TRBV6-5; size: once; CDR3: CASFSGGYNYGYTF; DNA: TGTGCCAGCTTCTCAGGAGGGTACAACTATGGCTACACCTTC
D: TRBD1; J: TRBJ1-5; V: TRBV30; size: .; CDR3: CAWSVGQGNQPQHF; DNA: TGTGCCTGGAGTGTAGGACAGGGGAATCAGCCCCAGCATTTT